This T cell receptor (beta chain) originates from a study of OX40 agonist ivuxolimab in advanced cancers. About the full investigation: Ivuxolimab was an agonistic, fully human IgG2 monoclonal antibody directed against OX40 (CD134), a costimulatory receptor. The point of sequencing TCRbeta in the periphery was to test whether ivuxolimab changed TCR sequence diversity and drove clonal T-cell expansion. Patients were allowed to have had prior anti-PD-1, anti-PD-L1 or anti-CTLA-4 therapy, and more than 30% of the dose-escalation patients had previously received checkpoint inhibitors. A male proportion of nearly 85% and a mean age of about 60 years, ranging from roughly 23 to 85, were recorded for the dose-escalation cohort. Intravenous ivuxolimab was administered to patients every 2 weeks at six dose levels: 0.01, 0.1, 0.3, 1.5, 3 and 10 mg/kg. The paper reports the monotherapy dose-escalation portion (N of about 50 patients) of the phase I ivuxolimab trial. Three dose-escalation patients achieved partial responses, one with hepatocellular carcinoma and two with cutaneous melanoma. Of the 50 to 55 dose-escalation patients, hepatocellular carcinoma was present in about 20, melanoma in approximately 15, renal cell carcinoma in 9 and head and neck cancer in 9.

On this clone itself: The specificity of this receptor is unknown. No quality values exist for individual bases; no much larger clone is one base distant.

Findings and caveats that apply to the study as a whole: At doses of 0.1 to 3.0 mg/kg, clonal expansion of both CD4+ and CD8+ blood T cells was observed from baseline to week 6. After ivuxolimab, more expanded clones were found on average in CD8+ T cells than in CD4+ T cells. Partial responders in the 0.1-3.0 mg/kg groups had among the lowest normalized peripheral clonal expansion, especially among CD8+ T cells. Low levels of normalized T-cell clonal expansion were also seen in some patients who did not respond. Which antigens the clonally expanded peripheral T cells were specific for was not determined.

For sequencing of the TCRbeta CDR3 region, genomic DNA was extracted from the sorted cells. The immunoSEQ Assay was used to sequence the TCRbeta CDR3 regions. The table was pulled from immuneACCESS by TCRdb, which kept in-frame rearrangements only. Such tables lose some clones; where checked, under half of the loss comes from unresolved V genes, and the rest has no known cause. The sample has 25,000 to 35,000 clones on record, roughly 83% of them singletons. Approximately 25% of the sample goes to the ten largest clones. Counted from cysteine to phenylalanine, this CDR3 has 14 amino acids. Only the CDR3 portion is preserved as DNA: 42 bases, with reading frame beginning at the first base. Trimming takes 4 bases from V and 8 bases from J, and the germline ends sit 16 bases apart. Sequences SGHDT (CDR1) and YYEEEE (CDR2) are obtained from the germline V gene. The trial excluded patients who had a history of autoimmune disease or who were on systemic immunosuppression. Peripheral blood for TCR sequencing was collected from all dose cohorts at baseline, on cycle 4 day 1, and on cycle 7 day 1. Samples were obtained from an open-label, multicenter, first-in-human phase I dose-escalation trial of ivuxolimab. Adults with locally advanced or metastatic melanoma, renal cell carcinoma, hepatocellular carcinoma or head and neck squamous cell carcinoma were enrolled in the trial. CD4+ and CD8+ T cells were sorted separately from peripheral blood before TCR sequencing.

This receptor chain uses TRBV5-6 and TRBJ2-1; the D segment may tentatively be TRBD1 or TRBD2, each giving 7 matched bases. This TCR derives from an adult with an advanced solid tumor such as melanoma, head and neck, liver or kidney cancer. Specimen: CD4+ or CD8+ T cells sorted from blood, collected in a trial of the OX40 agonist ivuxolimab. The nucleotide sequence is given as TGTGCCAGCAGCCCGAGGGGGCTAGCGGATGAGCAGTTCTTC. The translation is CASSPRGLADEQFF.